This T cell receptor beta chain was found in a study of OX40 agonist ivuxolimab in advanced cancers. Study in general: Ivuxolimab is an agonistic anti-OX40 (CD134) antibody, and patients were treated with it.

Comment on this clone: Its antigen remains unidentified.

V lost 1 base and J lost 2, with 17 bases in between. This CDR3 has 16 amino acids. Germline V gene data show CDR1 as GTSNPN and CDR2 as SVGIG (reference sequence). Method: immunoSEQ multiplex PCR; TCRdb's copy keeps in-frame clones and lacks some. The sample lists tens of thousands of clones, 84% seen once, with under 2% in the top ten. Whole-study results and caveats: CD4+ and CD8+ T cells in blood underwent clonal expansion by week 6 at 0.1 to 3.0 mg/kg.

This TCR came from an adult with an advanced solid tumor such as melanoma, head and neck, liver or kidney cancer. This sample comprised CD4+ or CD8+ T cells sorted from blood, obtained in a trial of the OX40 agonist ivuxolimab. The chain is built from TRBV30 and TRBJ1-1, with a tentative D call TRBD1 (6 bases). Here the CDR3 DNA reads TGTGCCTGGAGTGGGGGGCAGTTAATTTCCAACACTGAAGCTTTCTTT. It is translated as CAWSGGQLISNTEAFF.